This T cell receptor beta chain appears in the sequencing data of a study of cytotoxic CD8 clonotypes in ibrutinib-treated CLL. Across the study: Response sampling took place at median 12 months of treatment, range 6 to 36. Study-level findings and limits: Sampling times (in sustained-remission versus progressing patients) were not the same. Clonality correlated strongly with circulating CD8+ T cells and exceeded age-matched healthy donors at baseline.

The germline gives CDR1 SGHRS, CDR2 YFSETQ. Trimming shortened V by 0 bases and J by 3 bases, and 7 bases separated the two germline ends. CDR3 length: 14 amino acids. Produced via immunoSEQ multiplex PCR; TCRdb's table is partial and in-frame only. This repertoire shows roughly 16,000 clones, about two thirds found once; its top ten account for under 30%. This clone has more than one count but fewer than ten. As yet, its antigen is unknown. The source was PBMCs, collected after 12 months of ibrutinib treatment. The TCR comes from a human donor with chronic lymphocytic leukemia. The chain employs TRBV5-1 and TRBJ1-5, with a tentative D call TRBD1 (5 bases). CDR3: CASSLDGANQPQHF. DNA of the CDR3: TGCGCCAGCAGCTTGGATGGGGCCAATCAGCCCCAGCATTTT.